This is a list of T cell receptor beta chains from one sample in a study of shared clonotypes between healthy human individuals. The assay was immunoSEQ multiplex PCR, and TCRdb's table has in-frame clones only and misses some. The sample shows over a million clones, roughly 80% of them seen only once. The specimen was memory CD4+ T cells sorted from blood. The receptors originated from a man aged 18 to 35 in good health. The CDR3 runs from the conserved cysteine through the conserved F or W. D genes are given only for firm matches. A clone size is listed for some rows: how often the clone was seen (once, few, many), or a class if it is expanded.

j_gene | abundance | d_gene | v_gene | len | CDR3nt | CDR3aa
TRBJ1-5 | few | . | TRBV19 | 16 | TGTGCCAGTAGGATCCGCTCGACAGGAATGAATCAGCCCCAGCATTTT | CASRIRSTGMNQPQHF
TRBJ2-1 | many | . | TRBV2 | 15 | TGTGCCAGCAGTGAAGAAATGGGGCTGACCAGTGAGCAGTTCTTC | CASSEEMGLTSEQFF
TRBJ2-3 | . | . | TRBV29-1 | 16 | TGCAGCGTCCACTCCCCGGTAGCGAAAAGCACAGATACGCAGTATTTT | CSVHSPVAKSTDTQYF
TRBJ1-1 | few | TRBD1 | TRBV7-9 | 14 | TGTGCCAGCAGCTTTTCAGGGGGTAAGACTGAAGCTTTCTTT | CASSFSGGKTEAFF
TRBJ2-7 | . | . | TRBV28 | 14 | TGTGCCAGCAGTTTCGTATCCCTCCAGCACGAGCAGTACTTC | CASSFVSLQHEQYF
TRBJ2-7 | once | . | TRBV18 | 14 | TGTGCCAGCTCTAGTCAGGGGCAATCCTACGAGCAGTACTTC | CASSSQGQSYEQYF
TRBJ2-2 | . | . | TRBV6-1 | 14 | TGTGCCAGCAGTGTCGGGGGGAACACCGGGGAGCTGTTTTTT | CASSVGGNTGELFF
TRBJ2-6 | . | . | TRBV5-1 | 17 | TGCGCCAGCAGCCCCCGTTCAGGGGCTACGGGGGCCAACGTCCTGACTTTC | CASSPRSGATGANVLTF
TRBJ2-7 | . | TRBD2 | TRBV11-2 | 15 | TGTGCCAGCAGCTCACTAGCGGGGGTGTCCTACGAGCAGTACTTC | CASSSLAGVSYEQYF
TRBJ1-5 | . | . | TRBV6-5 | 14 | TGTGCCAGCAGCCCCGTGATGGCTTATCAGCCCCAGCATTTT | CASSPVMAYQPQHF
TRBJ1-2 | . | TRBD1 | TRBV28 | 18 | TGTGCCAGCAGCCCGATTCCGGGACAGGGTGCCTTAGACTATGGCTACACCTTC | CASSPIPGQGALDYGYTF
TRBJ2-7 | few | TRBD2 | TRBV7-9 | 13 | TGTGCCAGCAGGTCTCAGGGACTAAACGAGCAGTACTTC | CASRSQGLNEQYF
TRBJ1-2 | . | . | TRBV27 | 15 | TGTGCCAGCAGTTGGGGGTCGGGGAAAGACTATGGCTACACCTTC | CASSWGSGKDYGYTF
TRBJ2-3 | . | . | TRBV15 | 12 | TGTGCCACCAGCACCAGGGGTGATACGCAGTATTTT | CATSTRGDTQYF
TRBJ2-2 | . | . | TRBV11-2 | 15 | TGTGCCAGCAGCTTAGGACATCAGAACACCGGGGAGCTGTTTTTT | CASSLGHQNTGELFF
TRBJ1-2 | . | . | TRBV19 | 15 | TGTGCCAGTAGTCCCAATGCCAGGATCAGCGATGGCTACACCTTC | CASSPNARISDGYTF
TRBJ1-6 | . | . | TRBV5-1 | 14 | TGCGCCAGCAGTCCCGAACCCTGGGATTCACCCCTCCACTTT | CASSPEPWDSPLHF
TRBJ2-5 | . | TRBD2 | TRBV5-1 | 16 | TGCGCCAGCAGCCCCCGGACTAGCGGTCCCCAAGAGACCCAGTACTTC | CASSPRTSGPQETQYF
TRBJ2-2 | . | TRBD1 | TRBV6-1 | 12 | TGTGCCAGCAGCGGACAGGCCGGGGAGCTGTTTTTT | CASSGQAGELFF
TRBJ2-1 | . | TRBD2 | TRBV4-3 | 19 | TGCGCCAGCAGCCAAGATCGGTTTTCAGCGGGAGGGGCCTTGAATGAGCAGTTCTTC | CASSQDRFSAGGALNEQFF
TRBJ2-5 | few | TRBD2 | TRBV7-2 | 15 | TGTGCCAGCAGCTTCGGCGGGAGGGCAGAAGAGACCCAGTACTTC | CASSFGGRAEETQYF
TRBJ2-1 | . | . | TRBV2 | 13 | TGTGCCAGCAGTGTGGGAAGGGATTCCGAGCAGTTCTTC | CASSVGRDSEQFF
TRBJ1-2 | few | TRBD1 | TRBV6-6 | 14 | TGTGCCAGCAGTTCGTTGGGACAGAACTATGGCTACACCTTC | CASSSLGQNYGYTF
TRBJ2-7 | few | TRBD1 | TRBV2 | 17 | TGTGCCAGCAGTGACAGGGGGACACCCGAACTAACCTACGAGCAGTACTTC | CASSDRGTPELTYEQYF
TRBJ2-1 | . | TRBD1 | TRBV18 | 16 | TGTGCCAGCTCACCACCTCCGGACAGGGGATACAATGAGCAGTTCTTC | CASSPPPDRGYNEQFF
TRBJ1-5 | . | . | TRBV5-1 | 13 | TGCGCCAGCAGCGCGGACGGGTATCAGCCCCAGCATTTT | CASSADGYQPQHF
TRBJ2-5 | . | TRBD2 | TRBV2 | 14 | TGTGCCAGCGCCCTAGCGGGGGGGCGGGAGACCCAGTACTTC | CASALAGGRETQYF
TRBJ1-1 | . | . | TRBV6-6 | 15 | TGTGCCAGCAGTTACTCGATTCGGGGCGGCACTGAAGCTTTCTTT | CASSYSIRGGTEAFF
TRBJ2-5 | once | TRBD2 | TRBV11-2 | 14 | TGTGCCAGCAGCCGGTTAGCGGGAAGGGAGACCCAGTACTTC | CASSRLAGRETQYF
TRBJ1-2 | . | . | TRBV29-1 | 15 | TGCAGCGCGGGGGGCCCGGACAGCCCTAACTATGGCTACACCTTC | CSAGGPDSPNYGYTF
TRBJ2-5 | once | TRBD1 | TRBV28 | 16 | TGTGCCAGCACCCCCATGGGGACAGAACCCCAAGAGACCCAGTACTTC | CASTPMGTEPQETQYF
TRBJ2-2 | . | TRBD2 | TRBV11-2 | 14 | TGTGCCAGCAGCTTAACGGGAGGTACCGGGGAGCTGTTTTTT | CASSLTGGTGELFF
TRBJ1-2 | . | . | TRBV30 | 13 | TGTGCCTGGAAGTTGTCGGGGGTTGGTGGCTACACCTTC | CAWKLSGVGGYTF
TRBJ2-2 | . | . | TRBV18 | 15 | TGTGCCAGCTCACCAAGGACGACGAACACCGGGGAGCTGTTTTTT | CASSPRTTNTGELFF
TRBJ1-6 | once | . | TRBV7-9 | 14 | TGTGCCACCCCGACAGCCTCGAACAATTCACCCCTCCACTTT | CATPTASNNSPLHF
TRBJ2-1 | . | . | TRBV18 | 15 | TGTGCCAGCGGGAGTCGGGGGGCCGCCTACAATGAGCAGTTCTTC | CASGSRGAAYNEQFF
TRBJ2-1 | . | . | TRBV4-1 | 13 | TGCGCCAGCAGCCATCCCCGGGACAATGAGCAGTTCTTC | CASSHPRDNEQFF
TRBJ2-5 | once | TRBD2 | TRBV7-2 | 16 | TGTGCCAGCAGCTTATTTGGCGGGAGGGTGGTGGAGACCCAGTACTTC | CASSLFGGRVVETQYF
TRBJ1-3 | . | . | TRBV9 | 15 | TGTGCCAGCAACCGTCTCGGGGGGGCTGGAAACACCATATATTTT | CASNRLGGAGNTIYF
TRBJ2-2 | . | . | TRBV5-1 | 15 | TGCGCCAGCAGCTTCCTCACCACAGAGACCGGGGAGCTGTTTTTT | CASSFLTTETGELFF
TRBJ2-3 | . | TRBD2 | TRBV5-4 | 14 | TGTGCCAGCAGCCCTAGCGGGATTAAGGATACGCAGTATTTT | CASSPSGIKDTQYF